A selection of T cell receptor beta chains follows, all from one sample in a study of T-cell memory formation after mild COVID-19. A single record per CDR3 protein comes from TCRdb applying MiXCR to the 5' RACE reads. The table includes about 50,000 distinct CDR3 sequences, 12% detected once. The material sequenced was PBMCs or a T cell subset sorted from them (not recorded which). The receptor source for this set is a man aged 18 to 29 who had mild COVID-19 (a few samples of this study predate the infection). Cell type and time point are not known. Each CDR3 is given with its conserved first and last residue. D genes are given only for firm matches. Part of the rows lack a size; the others show once, few, many or a class for expanded clones.

TRBD2	TRBV10-3	18	TRBJ2-3	many	TGTGCCATCAGTGATGCTAGCGGGGGGGCAGGGCGCACAGATACGCAGTATTTT	CAISDASGGAGRTDTQYF
TRBD1	TRBV7-2	14	TRBJ2-5	few	TGTGCCAGCAGCCGACAGGGGGCTCAAGAGACCCAGTACTTC	CASSRQGAQETQYF
NA	TRBV9	15	TRBJ1-2	NA	TGTGCCAGCAGCACAACCGAGGGGAGGACCCGGGGCTACACCTTC	CASSTTEGRTRGYTF
NA	TRBV28	12	TRBJ2-5	few	TGTGCCAGCAGAGCGAGCACTACGACCCAGTACTTC	CASRASTTTQYF
TRBD1	TRBV28	17	TRBJ1-4	NA	TGTGCCAGCAGTTCCTCCGGGACAGGGTCCCTTGGTGAAAAACTGTTTTTT	CASSSSGTGSLGEKLFF
TRBD2	TRBV7-2	15	TRBJ2-1	many	TGTGCCAGCAGCTTAGTAGCGGGGATCAACAATGAGCAGTTCTTC	CASSLVAGINNEQFF
TRBD1	TRBV29-1	13	TRBJ1-1	few	TGCAGCGTTGAAGGGACAGGGGGAACTGAAGCTTTCTTT	CSVEGTGGTEAFF
TRBD1	TRBV7-9	14	TRBJ1-2	few	TGTGCCAGCAGCTTAGTGACAGGGTCCTATGGCTACACCTTC	CASSLVTGSYGYTF
NA	TRBV7-3	16	TRBJ1-6	NA	TGTGCCAGCAGCCCATCCGGGGTTGCCAAGGGCTCACCCCTCCACTTT	CASSPSGVAKGSPLHF
NA	TRBV29-1	13	TRBJ1-1	few	TGCAGCGTTGCCAACGGGGTAGACACTGAAGCTTTCTTT	CSVANGVDTEAFF
NA	TRBV5-6	14	TRBJ2-7	many	TGTGCCAGCAGCTTGGCCAGGATGGCCTCGGAGCAGTACTTC	CASSLARMASEQYF
NA	TRBV5-1	16	TRBJ2-3	few	TGCGCCAGCAGCACAGACCCCCAGACCTACACAGATACGCAGTATTTT	CASSTDPQTYTDTQYF
NA	TRBV7-9	14	TRBJ2-7	many	TGTGCCAGCAGCTTTTGGGCCCTCTCCTACGAGCAGTACTTC	CASSFWALSYEQYF
TRBD1	TRBV5-4	14	TRBJ2-5	many	TGTGCCAGCAGCTTACAGGGGGCCCAAGAGACCCAGTACTTC	CASSLQGAQETQYF
NA	TRBV28	12	TRBJ2-1	NA	TGTGCCAGCACCGGACTCCACAATGAGCAGTTCTTC	CASTGLHNEQFF
NA	TRBV2	12	TRBJ2-1	few	TGTGCCAGCAGTGAGTCGGGCGGTGAGCAGTTCTTC	CASSESGGEQFF
NA	TRBV11-2	12	TRBJ2-1	many	TGTGCCAGCAGCCTGAACAGGAATGAGCAGTTCTTC	CASSLNRNEQFF
NA	TRBV11-2	15	TRBJ2-5	few	TGTGCCAGCAGCCCGTCCCGACAGTCCCAAGAGACCCAGTACTTC	CASSPSRQSQETQYF
NA	TRBV7-8	14	TRBJ1-1	NA	TGTGCCAGCAGCTGGTTACGGGTGGACACTGAAGCTTTCTTT	CASSWLRVDTEAFF
NA	TRBV7-9	14	TRBJ2-5	many	TGTGCCAGCAGCCCAACCCGGTTGCAAGAGACCCAGTACTTC	CASSPTRLQETQYF
NA	TRBV4-3	16	TRBJ1-4	NA	TGCGCCAGCAGCCAGAGACCCCGGGGGGCGGGAGAAAAACTGTTTTTT	CASSQRPRGAGEKLFF
NA	TRBV2	14	TRBJ2-5	many	TGTGCCAGCAGTCGGACGGACGTGGAAGAGACCCAGTACTTC	CASSRTDVEETQYF
NA	TRBV4-1	15	TRBJ1-1	NA	TGCGCCAGCAGCCAAGATGAGGGGTGGGGGACTGAAGCTTTCTTT	CASSQDEGWGTEAFF
NA	TRBV7-2	15	TRBJ1-6	NA	TGTGCCAGCAGCTTATACAGTAGGGGGATGTCACCCCTCCACTTT	CASSLYSRGMSPLHF
NA	TRBV4-2	14	TRBJ2-2	few	TGTGCCAGCTCCCGGGGGGCGGTCACCGGGGAGCTGTTTTTT	CASSRGAVTGELFF
NA	TRBV5-1	14	TRBJ1-4	few	TGCGCCAGCAGCTTAGCAGCAACTAATGAAAAACTGTTTTTT	CASSLAATNEKLFF
TRBD1	TRBV20-1	13	TRBJ1-2	few	TGCAGTGCTTCGCGGACAGGGAGGCTCGGCTACACCTTC	CSASRTGRLGYTF
NA	TRBV12-3/TRBV12-4	13	TRBJ1-2	NA	TGTGCCAGCAGTTTAACCAGGGGCGACGGCTACACCTTC	CASSLTRGDGYTF
TRBD2	TRBV7-3	15	TRBJ2-3	few	TGTGCCAGCAGCTTAAGGCCTAGCGGGGTTGATACGCAGTATTTT	CASSLRPSGVDTQYF
NA	TRBV7-9	15	TRBJ2-7	few	TGTGCCAGCAGCTTAGAGGTTGGGGGAACCTACGAGCAGTACTTC	CASSLEVGGTYEQYF
TRBD1	TRBV11-3	16	TRBJ2-2	few	TGTGCCAGCAGACATCGGACAGGGGGCGACACCGGGGAGCTGTTTTTT	CASRHRTGGDTGELFF
NA	TRBV20-1	11	TRBJ2-3	few	TGCAGTGCTAGGTACACAGATACGCAGTATTTT	CSARYTDTQYF
NA	TRBV12-3/TRBV12-4	15	TRBJ2-3	many	TGTGCCAGCAGTTTAGGGGGGGGCGACCACCTCGGGCAGTATTTT	CASSLGGGDHLGQYF
NA	TRBV7-3	14	TRBJ2-3	NA	TGTGCCAGCAGCCGGACCAGTCGGAGGGATACGCAGTATTTT	CASSRTSRRDTQYF
NA	TRBV29-1	12	TRBJ2-7	NA	TGCAGCGTGGGTATGTGGGGCTACGAGCAGTACTTC	CSVGMWGYEQYF
NA	TRBV7-2	14	TRBJ2-1	NA	TGTGCCAGCAGCTTAGAGGGTAGACGGAACGAGCAGTTCTTC	CASSLEGRRNEQFF
NA	TRBV4-2	14	TRBJ1-5	NA	TGTGCCAGCAGCCTTCCCGGAAGCAATCAGCCCCAGCATTTT	CASSLPGSNQPQHF
NA	TRBV3-1	13	TRBJ2-5	few	TGTGCCAGCAGCCAAGAAGGAGAGAAGACCCAGTACTTC	CASSQEGEKTQYF
TRBD1	TRBV13	17	TRBJ2-7	NA	TGTGCCAGCAGCTTAACACCGACCGGGACAGGTCAGTACGAGCAGTACTTC	CASSLTPTGTGQYEQYF
TRBD2	TRBV7-7	15	TRBJ2-2	many	TGTGCCAGCAGCCATGGACTAGCCGACACCGGGGAGCTGTTTTTT	CASSHGLADTGELFF
NA	TRBV2	16	TRBJ2-2	NA	TGTGCCAGCAGTGTGGTTGCGCCGCTGAACACCGGGGAGCTGTTTTTT	CASSVVAPLNTGELFF
NA	TRBV27	15	TRBJ2-3	many	TGTGCCAGCAGTCGGGACGGGTTGTCCACAGATACGCAGTATTTT	CASSRDGLSTDTQYF
TRBD1	TRBV6-2/TRBV6-3	13	TRBJ1-5	few	TGTGCCAGCAGACAGGGGGCATATCAGCCCCAGCATTTT	CASRQGAYQPQHF
TRBD1	TRBV29-1	14	TRBJ2-7	many	TGCAGCGTAGGGACAGGGAGTATCTCCTACGAGCAGTACTTC	CSVGTGSISYEQYF
NA	TRBV9	16	TRBJ2-1	few	TGTGCCAGCAGCGGCCGGGGGGCGAGCTCCTACAATGAGCAGTTCTTC	CASSGRGASSYNEQFF
NA	TRBV20-1	13	TRBJ1-2	few	TGCAGTGCTCAGGGCAGCTCTAACTATGGCTACACCTTC	CSAQGSSNYGYTF
NA	TRBV20-1	10	TRBJ1-2	NA	TGCAGTGCTAGATCCTATGGCTACACCTTC	CSARSYGYTF
NA	TRBV7-9	15	TRBJ2-1	NA	TGTGCCAGCACCGTCTTACTTCCTGCAAACAATGAGCAGTTCTTC	CASTVLLPANNEQFF
NA	TRBV4-1	16	TRBJ2-7	many	TGCGCCAGCAGCCAAGGCGGGACCTCTTCCTACTACGGGCAGTACTTC	CASSQGGTSSYYGQYF
NA	TRBV18	12	TRBJ1-2	few	TGTGCCAGCTCACCACACTTGGACGGCTACACCTTC	CASSPHLDGYTF
NA	TRBV12-3/TRBV12-4	13	TRBJ1-1	few	TGTGCCAGCAGTTTAGCGAGGCGGACTGAAGCTTTCTTT	CASSLARRTEAFF
TRBD1	TRBV12-3/TRBV12-4	14	TRBJ1-1	few	TGTGCCAGCAGTCCCCTGACAGGGATCACTGAAGCTTTCTTT	CASSPLTGITEAFF
NA	TRBV14	11	TRBJ2-5	few	TGTGCCAGCAACAATTCTGAGACCCAGTACTTC	CASNNSETQYF
NA	TRBV20-1	13	TRBJ2-5	few	TGCAGTGCTAGGAGGGTGTTGAGAGAGACCCAGTACTTC	CSARRVLRETQYF
NA	TRBV5-1	14	TRBJ2-5	few	TGCGCCAGCAGCTTGGCTTCCAGCCAAGAGACCCAGTACTTC	CASSLASSQETQYF
NA	TRBV20-1	13	TRBJ1-2	few	TGCAGTGCTAGTCACAGGGAGGACTATGGCTACACCTTC	CSASHREDYGYTF
TRBD1	TRBV24-1	17	TRBJ2-3	many	TGTGCCACCAGCTCATACCCGGGACAGGGGTACACAGATACGCAGTATTTT	CATSSYPGQGYTDTQYF
NA	TRBV7-6	15	TRBJ2-7	NA	TGTGCCAGCAGCTTAGAGGGGTTAAGCTCCTACGAGCAGTACTTC	CASSLEGLSSYEQYF